Following are 6 T cell receptor beta chains from one sample sequenced in a study of cytomegalovirus exposure and HLA in healthy donors. Primers for the PCR totalled 60 Vbeta and 13 Jbeta. Using immunoSEQ multiplex PCR, the repertoire was profiled, and TCRdb retains in-frame clones only, with some absent. In the table there are fewer than 250,000 clones, about 79% of which are singletons. Sequenced sample: PBMCs. These receptors all stem from a male donor in good health and CMV-seronegative.

The chain joins TRBV7-9 to TRBJ1-1, with a weak D call TRBD1 (5 bases). CDR1 is SEHNR and CDR2 is FQNEAQ in the germline V gene (reference sequence). V gave up 5 bases and J gave up 4 bases, with 17 bases separating them. The CDR3 is 15 amino acids. This chain's CDR3 is CASSPHQGGGTEAFF. The CDR3, as DNA: TGTGCCAGCAGCCCGCATCAGGGCGGGGGCACTGAAGCTTTCTTT.

V gene TRBV2 combines with J gene TRBJ1-3, with 8 bases that match TRBD1. The length of the CDR3 is 14 residues. Trimming removed 7 bases from V and 2 bases from J; junction bases left unmatched: 4. Germline V lookup: CDR1 SNHLY, CDR2 FYNNEI. The CDR3 spells CASIDRGAGNTIYF. In DNA form, the CDR3 reads TGTGCCAGCATAGACAGGGGAGCTGGAAACACCATATATTTT.

This sequence joins TRBV30 and TRBJ2-3; 8 positions agree with TRBD1. Germline V gene data show CDR1 as GTSNPN and CDR2 as SVGIG (reference sequence). The trim removed 7 bases at V and 1 base at J, leaving 4 bases unmatched. The CDR3 is 13 residues long. Here the CDR3 reads CAFATGGTDTQYF. The CDR3 DNA is TGTGCCTTCGCGACAGGGGGCACAGATACGCAGTATTTT.

The chain is built from TRBV6-5 and TRBJ1-2, with unresolved D. Trimming pared 8 bases from V and 2 bases from J, leaving 9 bases between. Germline V gives CDR1 MNHEY, CDR2 SVGAGI. The CDR3 has 12 residues. The CDR3 bases are TGTGCCAGCTGGAGAGGGAACTATGGCTACACCTTC. It is translated as CASWRGNYGYTF.

As to this clone: One end of the junction does not line up with germline, which may come from a read error. V usage is TRBV5-4 and J usage is TRBJ2-2; 9 nucleotides align to TRBD1. The CDR3 covers 15 residues. Germline CDR1 reads SGHNT; CDR2 reads YYREEE (reference sequence). The CDR3 spells CQSSADRGSGGELFF. The CDR3 DNA reads TGCCAATCCTCCGCGGACAGGGGTTCGGGCGGGGAGCTGTTTTTT.

The V and J genes are TRBV7-2 and TRBJ2-5; a possible D gene is TRBD1 (6 bases). The CDR3 covers 14 residues. The germline gives CDR1 SGHTA, CDR2 FQGNSA. Trimming left V 5 bases short and J 2 bases short, with 12 bases between. CDR3 sequence: CASSKGRGQETQYF. CDR3 coding DNA: TGTGCCAGCAGCAAAGGAAGGGGGCAAGAGACCCAGTACTTC.